This entry is about one T cell receptor beta chain. The record originates from a study of blood T cell repertoires in COVID-19. At the level of the study: The study drew acute and convalescent COVID-19 samples from the United States, Italy and Spain. Sources were T cells, B-cell-depleted T cells, or PBMCs; the material itself was cDNA or gDNA.

Per the authors' pipeline: Reference gene primer amplification in the assay estimated nucleated cell counts. TCRdb's copy holds only in-frame clones and misses some; the assay was immunoSEQ multiplex PCR. The DNA gave D and trimming, while V, J and clone size come from that table. The sample lists about 190,000 clones; approximately 78% were seen once. Germline V lookup: CDR1 MNHEY, CDR2 SMNVEV (reference sequence). The J segment lost 5 bases and the V segment lost 3 bases, leaving 13 bases of the junction unmatched. The CDR3 loop spans 16 amino acids. The sequencing input was peripheral blood. The source of this sequence is a woman over 75 with active or convalescent COVID-19. The rearrangement joins TRBV27 to TRBJ2-7, with 7 nucleotides matching TRBD1. The CDR3 reads CASSFRATGSSHEQYF. The CDR3, as DNA: TGTGCCAGCAGTTTCCGAGCGACAGGGTCAAGCCACGAGCAGTACTTC.